The 21 T cell receptor beta chains below were found in one sample sequenced in a study of blood T cell repertoires in COVID-19. Clones were sequenced by immunoSEQ multiplex PCR, and TCRdb holds only the in-frame ones, with some missing. The table includes roughly 24,000 clones, 80% to 95% detected once. Material for sequencing was peripheral blood. The receptors were sampled from a human donor in a cohort sampled during active COVID-19.

The rearrangement uses TRBV28 and TRBJ1-1, with TRBD1 as a possible D gene (5 bases). V was cut by 7 bases and J by 3 bases, with 15 bases left in between. The germline V gene has CDR1 MDHEN and CDR2 SYDVKM. This CDR3 contains 14 residues. The CDR3 protein is CASTSGAAYTEAFF. CDR3 in DNA: TGTGCCAGCACCTCTGGGGCAGCTTACACTGAAGCTTTCTTT.

The chain is built from TRBV5-1 and TRBJ1-6, with TRBD1 identical over 8 bases. The V gene end was trimmed by 3 bases and the J gene end by 7 bases; junction bases not matched to a gene: 3. There are 14 residues in the CDR3. CDR1 and CDR2 (germline): SGHRS, YFSETQ. The CDR3 DNA follows: TGCGCCAGCAGCTGGGGACAGGAGAATTCACCCCTCCACTTT. This sequence encodes CASSWGQENSPLHF.

The V and J genes are TRBV28 and TRBJ1-2, with D uncertain. V was trimmed by 8 bases and J by 4 bases, leaving 11 bases between them. The V gene's germline CDR1 is MDHEN and CDR2 SYDVKM. The CDR3 runs 12 residues. The DNA for the CDR3 is TGTGCCAGCTATAGCGTCGGCTATGGCTACACCTTC. It yields the protein CASYSVGYGYTF.

In this sample, this clone turned up once. The chain links TRBV11-2 to TRBJ2-3, with D maybe TRBD1 (5 bases). The CDR3 covers 14 residues. Trimming stripped 1 base from V and 4 bases from J, with 9 bases between. CDR1 and CDR2 (germline): SGHAT, FQNNGV. The CDR3 DNA reads as TGTGCCAGCAGCTTAGGCCAGGGCCCAGATACGCAGTATTTT. It is translated as CASSLGQGPDTQYF.

The rearrangement links TRBV6-4 to TRBJ2-7, with 8 bases fitting TRBD1. The length of the CDR3 is 15 residues. V dropped 5 bases and J dropped 4; count of bases not matched to a gene: 10. CDR1 is MRHNA and CDR2 is SNTAGT in the germline V gene. The CDR3 here is CASSFGQGLVYEQYF. Here the CDR3 DNA reads TGTGCCAGCAGTTTTGGACAGGGTTTGGTGTACGAGCAGTACTTC.

The J gene is TRBJ2-1, the V gene TRBV6-6; TRBD2 might be the D (7 bases). CDR3 length: 15 amino acids. Trimming left V 2 bases short and J 9 bases short, with 17 bases between. CDR1 MNHNY and CDR2 SVGAGI come from the germline V gene (reference sequence). The CDR3 coding sequence is TGTGCCAGCAGTTACCGGGCTAGGGGGGGAAGTGAGCAGTTCTTC. This sequence encodes CASSYRARGGSEQFF.

V usage is TRBV28 and J usage is TRBJ1-4; TRBD1 matches 7 bases. The CDR3 contains 18 residues. Germline V gene lookup returns CDR1 MDHEN and CDR2 SYDVKM. Trimming removed 3 bases from V and 2 bases from J; junction bases left unmatched: 12. The chain's CDR3 is CASSFTGTVGTTNEKLFF. In nucleotides, the CDR3 is TGTGCCAGCAGTTTCACCGGGACAGTCGGTACCACTAATGAAAAACTGTTTTTT.

The V gene is TRBV27, the J gene TRBJ1-3; TRBD1 matches at 7 bases. The CDR3 runs to 18 residues. With V trimmed by 5 bases and J by 0 bases, 13 bases remained unmatched. Germline CDR1 and CDR2: MNHEY and SMNVEV (reference sequence). The CDR3, as DNA: TGTGCCAGCAGTAGCCTCCTTTCGGGACAGATCTCTGGAAACACCATATATTTT. It specifies CASSSLLSGQISGNTIYF.

The V gene is TRBV11-2, the J gene TRBJ2-1, with TRBD2 as a possible D gene (7 bases). This CDR3 is 16 amino acids long. V dropped 5 bases and J dropped 8 bases, with 22 bases sitting between them. Germline V lookup: CDR1 SGHAT, CDR2 FQNNGV. The CDR3 sequence is CASSPRGRGGIDEQFF. The CDR3 bases are TGTGCCAGCAGCCCCCGGGGGAGGGGGGGCATCGATGAGCAGTTCTTC.

The chain employs TRBV16 and TRBJ1-2; D remains ambiguous. Germline loops: CDR1 KGHSY, CDR2 FQNENV. V lost 4 bases and J lost 2, with 14 bases in between. This CDR3 comprises 15 residues. CDR3 amino acids: CASSLVGSGNYGYTF. The CDR3 coding sequence is TGTGCCAGCAGCCTAGTAGGGTCGGGAAACTATGGCTACACCTTC.

The V and J genes are TRBV30 and TRBJ1-1; D might be TRBD1 (6 bases). The ends were cut back, 4 bases at V and 3 bases at J, with 15 bases in the middle. The CDR3 loop spans 14 amino acids. Germline CDR1 GTSNPN, CDR2 SVGIG (reference sequence). The CDR3, as DNA: TGTGCCTGGAACAGGGTGGTTCGGGACACTGAAGCTTTCTTT. Translated, it gives CAWNRVVRDTEAFF.

This clone was picked up a small number of times. CDR3 nucleotides: TGTGCCAGCAGCCCTTTGGGGACAGGGTACACCGGGGAGCTGTTTTTT. Its protein is CASSPLGTGYTGELFF. The gene calls are TRBV7-9 and TRBJ2-2; 9 bases match TRBD1. Trimming took 5 bases from V and 3 from J; bases not matched to a gene: 7. CDR3 length: 16 residues. CDR1 and CDR2 (germline): SEHNR, FQNEAQ (reference sequence).

The gene calls are TRBV5-6 and TRBJ2-2, with 10 positions matching TRBD1. J gave up 5 bases and V 2 bases, and 3 bases lay outside the gene matches. From germline, CDR1 is SGHDT and CDR2 YYEEEE. There are 15 residues in the CDR3. CDR3 coding DNA: TGTGCCAGCAGCTTCCGGGACAGGGGTACCGGGGAGCTGTTTTTT. This gives the protein CASSFRDRGTGELFF.

A word on this clone: Within the sample, other DNA sequences also encode this same CDR3. V is TRBV6-2 or TRBV6-3 and J is TRBJ1-1, with TRBD1 as a possible D gene (6 bases). Germline V gene sequence: CDR1 MNHEY, CDR2 SVGEGT. V gave up 6 bases and J gave up 5 bases, with 10 bases separating them. This CDR3 has 12 residues. CDR3 amino acids: CASSSRGTEAFF. CDR3 sequence (DNA): TGTGCCAGCAGCTCCAGGGGAACTGAAGCTTTCTTT.

The chain carries TRBV5-1 and TRBJ2-5; tentatively, D is TRBD2 (6 bases). V was pared by 5 bases and J by 5 bases, with 10 bases between. The CDR3 sequence is 12 residues long. Germline loops: CDR1 SGHRS, CDR2 YFSETQ. The CDR3 nucleotides are TGCGCCAGCAGTGCGGGGAGTGAGACCCAGTACTTC. Translated: CASSAGSETQYF.

The chain recombines TRBV6-1 with TRBJ1-3; D may be TRBD1 (6 bases). Trimming left V 2 bases short and J 0 bases short, with 20 bases between. The CDR3 has 19 residues. Germline V CDR1 and CDR2: MNHNS, SASEGT. CDR3 region: CASSELSLRGSSSGNTIYF. The CDR3 DNA is TGTGCCAGCAGTGAATTGTCTTTGAGGGGGTCCAGCTCTGGAAACACCATATATTTT.

This clone was seen a handful of times. This chain links TRBV5-4 with TRBJ2-1; TRBD1 matches 9 bases. The CDR3 contains 14 residues. Looked up from germline, CDR1 is SGHNT and CDR2 is YYREEE (reference sequence). The trim removed 4 bases at V and 9 bases at J, leaving 8 bases unmatched. The CDR3 DNA is TGTGCCAGCAGCCTGAGGACAGGGGCCGCTGAGCAGTTCTTC. Its translation is CASSLRTGAAEQFF.

The rearrangement links TRBV6-6 to TRBJ2-5, with 8 nucleotides matching TRBD2. This CDR3 has 14 amino acids. In germline, CDR1 is MNHNY, CDR2 SVGAGI (reference sequence). V lost 7 bases and J lost 2; bases outside the gene matches: 6. CDR3 sequence (DNA): TGTGCCAGCACCGGGACTAGAGGTCAAGAGACCCAGTACTTC. Residues: CASTGTRGQETQYF.

This clone occurred once. J is TRBJ1-4 and V is TRBV6-1; 8 bases fit TRBD1. J was trimmed by 8 bases and V by 4 bases; bases with no gene match: 12. CDR3 length: 16 amino acids. Germline V gene sequence: CDR1 MNHNS, CDR2 SASEGT. The CDR3 DNA sequence: TGTGCCAGCAGTGGAGCCAGGACAGGGCAGGGCGAAAAACTGTTTTTT. It encodes CASSGARTGQGEKLFF.

The chain carries TRBV2 and TRBJ1-1; no clear D. The germline gives CDR1 SNHLY, CDR2 FYNNEI. This CDR3 spans 14 amino acids. The ends were cut back, 1 base at V and 6 bases at J, with 12 bases in the middle. This CDR3 reads CASSEVSGTSEAFF. The CDR3, as DNA: TGTGCCAGCAGTGAAGTGTCAGGAACCTCTGAAGCTTTCTTT.

The J gene is TRBJ1-1, the V gene TRBV12-3 or TRBV12-4; D gene ambiguous. CDR3 size: 12 residues. Trimming took off 6 bases at V and 8 bases at J, with 13 bases between the two ends. The DNA of the CDR3 is TGTGCCAGCAGCTGGATATCCAGGGAAGCTTTCTTT. Its protein is CASSWISREAFF.